The T cell receptor beta chain described here comes from a study of blood T cell repertoires in COVID-19. Study summary: Acute-phase and convalescent COVID-19 samples originated in the United States, Italy and Spain. Nucleic acid was either cDNA or gDNA, and it came from T cells, B-cell-depleted T cells, or PBMCs.

Methods used by the authors: Estimation of nucleated cell counts was performed using reference gene primer amplification. The data were produced by immunoSEQ multiplex PCR, yet TCRdb's version contains in-frame clones alone and is incomplete. The V and J calls and clone size are taken from that table; D and trimming were inferred from the DNA. The profile shows about 100,000 clones, 80% of them singletons. Germline loops: CDR1 SNHLY, CDR2 FYNNEI. CDR3 length: 15 amino acids. V dropped 1 base and J dropped 7; count of bases not matched to a gene: 7. This clone was recorded a few times. V usage is TRBV2 and J usage is TRBJ2-5; 9 bases map to TRBD2. The source is a man aged 65 to 79 with active or convalescent COVID-19. Sequenced: peripheral blood. The CDR3: CASSEGGGARGTQYF. As DNA, the CDR3 is TGTGCCAGCAGTGAAGGCGGGGGGGCCCGGGGGACCCAGTACTTC.